These 4 T cell receptor beta chains were all obtained from the same sample, sequenced in a study of Ad26.COV2.S vaccination and SARS-CoV-2 variants. Some clones are missing from TCRdb's copy, which holds only in-frame ones; the method was immunoSEQ multiplex PCR. The table lists about 420,000 clones, roughly 90% of them singletons. The treatment here: 15 to 20 received Ad26.COV2.S at low or high dose, single or two shots; about 5 received placebo; per-sample allocation not given. Samples came from day 63 after the first vaccine or placebo injection. The specimen was peripheral blood, collected in a trial of Ad26.COV2.S vaccine versus placebo. The receptors here all came from a person between 18 and 65 years old who received the Ad26.COV2.S COVID-19 vaccine or a placebo.

In this sample, this clone turned up once. The chain links TRBV5-1 to TRBJ1-2; TRBD1 might be the D (6 bases). The V end lost 1 base, the J end lost 6 bases, and 7 bases lay between the germline ends. Germline-derived CDR1 and CDR2 are SGHRS and YFSETQ. The CDR3 contains 12 residues. The CDR3 reads CASSLKGDGYTF. CDR3 in DNA: TGCGCCAGCAGCTTGAAGGGGGATGGCTACACCTTC.

The CDR3 sequence: CASSPGGQGLYEQYF. The CDR3 DNA reads TGTGCCAGCAGCCCGGGGGGACAGGGATTATACGAGCAGTACTTC. This chain connects TRBV11-2 to TRBJ2-7; 9 bases line up with TRBD1. The CDR3 is made up of 15 amino acids. The J segment lost 4 bases and the V segment lost 5 bases, leaving 9 bases of the junction unmatched. Germline CDR1 SGHAT, CDR2 FQNNGV.

The chain combines TRBV7-2 with TRBJ2-1; D possibly corresponds to TRBD1 (6 bases). The CDR3 totals 14 residues. Per germline, CDR1 SGHTA and CDR2 FQGNSA. With 5 bases removed from V and 1 base from J, the gap between germline ends came to 9 bases. This CDR3 reads CASSGTGSYNEQFF. In DNA form, the CDR3 reads TGTGCCAGCAGCGGTACAGGGTCCTACAATGAGCAGTTCTTC. Based on the CDR3 plus reference TRBV7-2 and TRBJ2-1, the full variable domain is GAGVSQSPSNKVTEKGKDVELRCDPISGHTALYWYRQSLGQGLEFLIYFQGNSAPDKSGLPSDRFSAERTGGSVSTLTIQRTQQEDSAVYLCASSGTGSYNEQFFGPGTRLTVL.

Only a few counts were recorded for this clone. Other DNA sequences within the sample encode an identical CDR3. The CDR3 loop reads CASSLGRDYEQYF. The CDR3 DNA follows: TGTGCCAGCAGCTTAGGCAGGGACTACGAGCAGTACTTC. The chain recombines TRBV7-3 with TRBJ2-7, with D possibly being TRBD1 (5 bases). Germline V lookup: CDR1 SGHTA, CDR2 FQGTGA. V lost 2 bases and J lost 3, with 8 bases in between. The CDR3 totals 13 residues.